Presented here are 12 T cell receptor beta chains from one specimen sequenced in a study of beta chain features in type 1 diabetes. Every isolated RNA sample was fully reverse transcribed, so sequencing captured expressed TCRB transcripts. Assay used: immunoSEQ multiplex PCR; TCRdb lists only in-frame clones, some missing. The table has more than 130,000 clones, about 7% seen once. Sequenced sample: central memory CD4+ T cells from blood. The source is a woman aged 25 to 39 in good health.

This clone was detected ten times or more. This chain connects TRBV29-1 to TRBJ1-1, with TRBD1 identical over 7 bases. CDR3 length: 12 residues. V lost 6 bases to trimming and J lost 0 bases; unmatched junction nucleotides: 1. The V gene's germline CDR1 is SQVTM and CDR2 ANQGSEA. CDR3 region: CSVGQMNTEAFF. CDR3 bases: TGCAGCGTGGGACAGATGAACACTGAAGCTTTCTTT.

The sample holds a few counts of this clone. The V gene is TRBV7-8, the J gene TRBJ1-1; D not resolved. Looked up from germline, CDR1 is SGHVS and CDR2 is FQNEAQ. The CDR3 covers 10 residues. Trimming cost V 5 bases and J 11 bases, with 9 bases left between them. CDR3 sequence: CASSRVLAFF. The DNA for the CDR3 is TGTGCCAGCAGCCGAGTCCTTGCTTTCTTT.

This clone was counted between two and nine times. This chain joins TRBV9 and TRBJ1-2, with D possibly being TRBD1 (5 bases). The CDR3 runs to 14 residues. CDR1 and CDR2 (germline): SGDLS, YYNGEE. Trimming cost V 2 bases and J 7 bases, with 15 bases left between them. The chain's CDR3 is CASSVNVGESGYTF. CDR3 coding DNA: TGTGCCAGCAGCGTGAACGTAGGGGAAAGTGGCTACACCTTC. Full variable domain (outside the CDR3, taken from reference TRBV9 and TRBJ1-2): DSGVTQTPKHLITATGQRVTLRCSPRSGDLSVYWYQQSLDQGLQFLIQYYNGEERAKGNILERFSAQQFPDLHSELNLSSLELGDSALYFCASSVNVGESGYTFGSGTRLTVV.

This clone was detected only a few times. This chain uses TRBV7-9 with TRBJ1-1; perhaps TRBD1 as D (5 bases). CDR1 SEHNR and CDR2 FQNEAQ come from the germline V gene (reference sequence). V lost 1 base and J lost 8, with 14 bases in between. The CDR3 is 14 amino acids. DNA of the CDR3: TGTGCCAGCAGCTTAGATGCAGGGATGTCCGAAGCTTTCTTT. This encodes CASSLDAGMSEAFF.

J is TRBJ2-4 and V is TRBV5-1; 7 nucleotides line up with TRBD2. Looked up from germline, CDR1 is SGHRS and CDR2 is YFSETQ. The CDR3 spans 18 residues. Trimming removed 2 bases from V and 5 bases from J; junction bases left unmatched: 16. CDR3 sequence: CASSFELAGSVGENIQYF. For the CDR3, the DNA is TGCGCCAGCAGCTTTGAATTAGCGGGTTCGGTAGGAGAAAACATTCAGTACTTC.

The J gene is TRBJ2-2, the V gene TRBV28; 10 bases agree with TRBD1. The germline gives CDR1 MDHEN, CDR2 SYDVKM. CDR3 size: 15 residues. Unmatched junction bases numbered 3, after V lost 2 bases and J lost 6 bases. The CDR3 coding sequence is TGTGCCAGCAGTTTAATAGGACAGGGGGCCGGGGAGCTGTTTTTT. Its translation is CASSLIGQGAGELFF.

The chain has TRBV4-2 and TRBJ2-5; 7 nucleotides match TRBD1. This CDR3 has 17 amino acids. Germline V CDR1 and CDR2: LGHNA, YNFKEQ. With V trimmed by 6 bases and J by 1 base, 14 bases remained unmatched. This CDR3 reads CASSPIRQRGLQETQYF. CDR3 nucleotides: TGTGCCAGCAGTCCAATACGACAGAGGGGGCTCCAAGAGACCCAGTACTTC.

This clone was seen a handful of times. The chain employs TRBV10-3 and TRBJ2-2; 11 positions agree with TRBD1. Germline assignment: CDR1 ENHRY and CDR2 SYGVKD. The CDR3 runs to 18 residues. Losses at the gene ends were 5 bases for V and 3 bases for J; bases not matched to a gene: 11. This chain's CDR3 is CAISPGQGVKGDTGELFF. CDR3 DNA: TGTGCCATCAGTCCGGGACAGGGGGTAAAGGGAGACACCGGGGAGCTGTTTTTT.

The gene calls are TRBV6-1 and TRBJ2-1, with D possibly matching TRBD1 (6 bases). The CDR3 has 15 amino acids. The germline V gene encodes CDR1 MNHNS and CDR2 SASEGT. V was cut by 4 bases and J by 2 bases, with 12 bases left in between. The CDR3 sequence is CASSGLAGAYNEQFF. The DNA of the CDR3 is TGTGCCAGCAGTGGTTTGGCAGGGGCCTACAATGAGCAGTTCTTC.

This chain links TRBV7-3 with TRBJ2-3; TRBD2 matches 9 bases. Trimming at V came to 1 base and at J to 1 base, leaving 12 bases not matched to a gene. This CDR3 spans 19 amino acids. Germline CDR1 is SGHTA and CDR2 is FQGTGA. CDR3 in amino acids: CASSLMSTSGVGGTDTQYF. The CDR3 nucleotides are TGTGCCAGCAGCTTAATGTCGACTAGCGGAGTGGGAGGCACAGATACGCAGTATTTT.

This clone was counted only a few times. CDR3 coding DNA: TGTGCCTGGAGTGTACGAGGGGGGGGAGTAGAAAAACTGTTTTTT. Its translation: CAWSVRGGGVEKLFF. The V gene is TRBV30, the J gene TRBJ1-4, with D perhaps matching TRBD1 (6 bases). The germline V gene has CDR1 GTSNPN and CDR2 SVGIG (reference sequence). This CDR3 has 15 amino acids. The germline V and J ends were trimmed by 0 bases and 8 bases, with 16 bases remaining between them.

This clone was observed a few times. The rearrangement joins TRBV28 to TRBJ1-1; no clear D gene. CDR3 size: 12 residues. The V gene lost 3 bases and the J gene lost 3 bases, with 5 bases spanning the gap. Per germline, CDR1 MDHEN and CDR2 SYDVKM. In DNA, the CDR3 is TGTGCCAGCAGTTTTCTTCACACTGAAGCTTTCTTT. It yields the protein CASSFLHTEAFF.